Shown below are 25 T cell receptor beta chains from a single sample sequenced in a study of blood T cells in healthy people across ages. Sample-barcoded 5' priming and a J-beta primer mix drove a second PCR of roughly 6 to 12 cycles. MiXCR, run by TCRdb on the 5' RACE reads, gives a single entry per CDR3 protein. The table records 780,000 or so distinct CDR3 sequences, about 56% of them present only once. The source material was blood. Source of these receptors: a man aged 35 to 55 in good health.

This clonotype has just a few counts. The chain has TRBV29-1 and TRBJ2-1; the D gene is possibly TRBD1 (6 bases). CDR1 and CDR2 (germline): SQVTM, ANQGSEA. V was cut by 1 base and J by 3 bases, with 13 bases left in between. CDR3 length: 15 residues. In DNA, the CDR3 is TGCAGCGTTGAAGGCCTGACAGGAATCTACAATGAGCAGTTCTTC. Translated: CSVEGLTGIYNEQFF.

The chain links TRBV6-5 to TRBJ1-6; no clear D gene. Per the germline V gene, CDR1 is MNHEY and CDR2 is SVGAGI. V lost 0 bases and J 8 bases, leaving 5 bases between the germline ends. This CDR3 has 13 amino acids. The CDR3 bases are TGTGCCAGCAGTTACTCTGAGGATTCACCCCTCCACTTT. The encoded protein is CASSYSEDSPLHF.

The rearrangement joins TRBV15 to TRBJ2-1, with TRBD2 identical over 13 bases. The J segment lost 4 bases and the V segment lost 6 bases, leaving 3 bases of the junction unmatched. This CDR3 contains 15 residues. Germline-derived CDR1 and CDR2 are LNHNV and YYDKDF (reference sequence). CDR3 coding DNA: TGTGCCACCAGAAAACTAGCGGGAGGGTACAATGAGCAGTTCTTC. Translated: CATRKLAGGYNEQFF.

This clonotype was found a few times. V is TRBV28 and J is TRBJ1-2; no clear D gene. The germline gives CDR1 MDHEN, CDR2 SYDVKM. V shed 2 bases and J shed 4 bases, with 8 bases lying between them. This CDR3 is 13 amino acids long. Here the CDR3 DNA reads TGTGCCAGCAGTTTAGCACAGAGCTATGGCTACACCTTC. Translated: CASSLAQSYGYTF.

This chain joins TRBV7-2 and TRBJ2-3; the match to TRBD2 covers 7 bases. The CDR3 is made up of 15 amino acids. V lost 1 base, J lost 2 bases, and 3 bases stayed unmatched. CDR1 and CDR2 from the germline V gene are SGHTA and FQGNSA. CDR3 protein: CASSLVSGYTDTQYF. The CDR3 bases are TGTGCCAGCAGCTTAGTTAGCGGGTACACAGATACGCAGTATTTT.

Here the CDR3 DNA reads TGTGCCAGCAGTGAAAGAGGCCAGGGAGGCGGTGAGACCCAGTACTTC. Protein sequence: CASSERGQGGGETQYF. The genes are TRBV2 and TRBJ2-5; D is possibly TRBD2 (6 bases). Germline CDR1 is SNHLY and CDR2 is FYNNEI. Trimming shortened V by 2 bases and J by 5 bases, and 18 bases separated the two germline ends. The CDR3 totals 16 residues.

The V call is TRBV4-2, the J call TRBJ2-3; the match to TRBD2 covers 9 bases. Germline CDR1 is LGHNA and CDR2 is YNFKEQ. The V segment lost 1 base and the J segment 9 bases; nucleotides outside the gene matches: 14. This CDR3 spans 17 amino acids. The CDR3 DNA is TGTGCCAGCAGCCAAGCTCCAGGAGCGGGGGGACCTTTGACGCAGTATTTT. Translating gives CASSQAPGAGGPLTQYF.

V is TRBV15 and J is TRBJ2-3; 9 bases map to TRBD2. V gave up 1 base and J gave up 8 bases; unmatched junction bases: 7. CDR1 LNHNV and CDR2 YYDKDF come from the germline V gene (reference sequence). The CDR3 has 15 residues. The CDR3 nucleotides read TGTGCCACCAGCAGAGTAAGACTAGCGGAAGGTACGCAGTATTTT. It translates to CATSRVRLAEGTQYF.

The rearrangement links TRBV20-1 to TRBJ2-3; 9 nucleotides align to TRBD1. The CDR3 runs to 13 residues. The V gene end was trimmed by 6 bases and the J gene end by 6 bases; junction bases not matched to a gene: 7. Per the germline V gene, CDR1 is DFQATT and CDR2 is SNEGSKA (reference sequence). CDR3: CSAATGGRDTQYF. The DNA of the CDR3 is TGCAGTGCGGCCACAGGGGGCCGGGATACGCAGTATTTT.

This clonotype was observed a few times. The gene calls are TRBV20-1 and TRBJ2-7; D ambiguous. This CDR3 comprises 11 residues. Trimming left V 0 bases short and J 10 bases short, with 10 bases between. The germline V gene has CDR1 DFQATT and CDR2 SNEGSKA (reference sequence). CDR3: CSAREAVPQYF. CDR3 nucleotides: TGCAGTGCTAGAGAAGCTGTGCCCCAGTACTTC.

Note on this clonotype: One junction end does not reproduce the germline sequence, and a read error may be involved. The rearrangement links TRBV4-1 to TRBJ2-7; D is tentatively TRBD1 or TRBD2 (6 bases each). The CDR3 has 15 residues. Germline V gene sequence: CDR1 MGHRA, CDR2 YSYEKL. The CDR3 here is CAGSQDRGRLGEQYF. CDR3 bases: TGCGCCGGCAGCCAAGATCGGGGGCGTTTGGGGGAGCAGTACTTC.

This clonotype occurred a few times. This chain joins TRBV6-2 or TRBV6-3 and TRBJ1-2; no definite D call. Germline CDR1 reads MNHEY; CDR2 reads SVGEGT. The V end lost 0 bases, the J end lost 11 bases, and 16 bases lay between the germline ends. The CDR3 consists of 14 residues. CDR3 nucleotides: TGTGCCAGCAGTTACTCCGGCCCCAGGATGAGGTACACCTTC. Protein sequence: CASSYSGPRMRYTF.

Only one count was recorded for this clonotype. This chain links TRBV7-9 with TRBJ2-3; 7 positions agree with TRBD2. Germline CDR1 reads SEHNR; CDR2 reads FQNEAQ (reference sequence). J was trimmed by 3 bases and V by 5 bases; bases with no gene match: 11. The CDR3 length is 16 residues. The DNA for the CDR3 is TGTGCCAGCAGCCCCCCCGGGAGGCTAGTTACAGATACGCAGTATTTT. Protein sequence: CASSPPGRLVTDTQYF.

The chain uses TRBV7-2 and TRBJ2-3, with 7 nucleotides matching TRBD2. V lost 2 bases, J lost 2 bases, and 7 bases stayed unmatched. Germline lookup yields CDR1 SGHTA and CDR2 FQGNSA. CDR3 length: 16 amino acids. CDR3 loop: CASSLQSGMNTDTQYF. The CDR3 DNA sequence: TGTGCCAGCAGCTTACAAAGCGGGATGAACACAGATACGCAGTATTTT.

The rearrangement joins TRBV3-1 to TRBJ2-3; weak D call: TRBD1 (6 bases). V was shortened by 1 base and J by 0 bases, with 20 bases between the two germline ends. The length of the CDR3 is 19 residues. Germline V gene lookup returns CDR1 LGHDT and CDR2 YNNKEL (reference sequence). CDR3 nucleotides: TGTGCCAGCAGCCAAGTTTTGGTTAGTACAGGGCCTAGCACAGATACGCAGTATTTT. Its protein is CASSQVLVSTGPSTDTQYF.

V is TRBV29-1 and J is TRBJ2-7; weak D call: TRBD1 (5 bases). The germline CDR1 and CDR2 sequences are SQVTM and ANQGSEA. V was pared by 0 bases and J by 3 bases, with 24 bases between. This CDR3 has 18 amino acids. This CDR3 reads CSVEDLRQPSDSGYEQYF. CDR3 coding DNA: TGCAGCGTTGAAGACCTTAGACAGCCAAGCGATTCGGGCTACGAGCAGTACTTC.

The chain employs TRBV7-9 and TRBJ2-1; TRBD2 is a possible D gene (5 bases). The V and J ends lost 5 bases and 4 bases respectively, with 15 bases between them. Germline V lookup: CDR1 SEHNR, CDR2 FQNEAQ (reference sequence). This CDR3 comprises 15 residues. DNA of the CDR3: TGTGCCAGCAGCCCTTCCCGGGAACTATACAATGAGCAGTTCTTC. Amino acids: CASSPSRELYNEQFF. Filled out from reference TRBV7-9 and TRBJ2-1, the complete variable domain reads DTGVSQNPRHKITKRGQNVTFRCDPISEHNRLYWYRQTLGQGPEFLTYFQNEAQLEKSRLLSDRFSAERPKGSFSTLEIQRTEQGDSAMYLCASSPSRELYNEQFFGPGTRLTVL.

This clonotype turned up a few times. The V gene is TRBV27, the J gene TRBJ1-2, with D unresolved. Germline loops: CDR1 MNHEY, CDR2 SMNVEV (reference sequence). The CDR3 runs to 12 residues. V was clipped by 6 bases and J by 3 bases, with 8 bases between them. For the CDR3, the DNA is TGTGCCAGCAGGGAGGGTTACTATGGCTACACCTTC. Encoded protein: CASREGYYGYTF.

This clonotype was observed a few times. The chain carries TRBV6-6 and TRBJ1-6; 7 bases are shared with TRBD1. Trimming took 4 bases from V and 7 from J; bases not matched to a gene: 7. The CDR3 is 15 residues long. From germline, CDR1 is MNHNY and CDR2 SVGAGI (reference sequence). This CDR3 reads CASSLPGQQNSPLHF. CDR3 in DNA: TGTGCCAGCAGTTTGCCGGGACAGCAAAATTCACCCCTCCACTTT.

The rearrangement links TRBV6-6 to TRBJ2-5; D possibly matches TRBD1 or TRBD2 (7 bases each). Trimming removed 5 bases at V and 11 bases at J, with 21 bases between. The CDR3 is made up of 14 amino acids. The V gene's germline CDR1 is MNHNY and CDR2 SVGAGI (reference sequence). DNA for the CDR3: TGTGCCAGCAGTAAGGGGGGAGGGGGCTACAAGCAGTACTTC. Its protein is CASSKGGGGYKQYF.

The genes are TRBV20-1 and TRBJ2-7, with D perhaps matching TRBD1 (6 bases). V lost 6 bases, J lost 2 bases, and 14 bases lay in between. This CDR3 is 13 amino acids long. CDR1 is DFQATT and CDR2 is SNEGSKA in the germline V gene (reference sequence). The CDR3, as DNA: TGCAGTGCCCGAGACGGGGACACCTACGAGCAGTACTTC. Its translation: CSARDGDTYEQYF.

V and J are TRBV27 and TRBJ2-7; D not resolved. Germline CDR1 reads MNHEY; CDR2 reads SMNVEV (reference sequence). CDR3 length: 13 residues. Trimming took off 8 bases at V and 1 base at J, with 12 bases between the two ends. The CDR3 loop reads CASGAGLSYEQYF. CDR3 sequence (DNA): TGTGCCAGCGGTGCAGGTTTATCCTACGAGCAGTACTTC.

V is TRBV7-6 and J is TRBJ2-3; D may match TRBD1 or TRBD2 (6 bases each). This CDR3 is 14 amino acids long. Germline CDR1 reads SGHVS; CDR2 reads FNYEAQ. V gave up 4 bases and J gave up 6 bases, with 14 bases separating them. This CDR3 is CASSWGLASDTQYF. CDR3 in DNA: TGTGCCAGCAGCTGGGGGCTAGCGAGCGATACGCAGTATTTT.

This chain joins TRBV13 and TRBJ2-3; tentative D call: TRBD1 (7 bases). This CDR3 has 15 residues. Germline CDR1 reads PRHDT; CDR2 reads FYEKMQ (reference sequence). Trimming took 5 bases from V and 1 from J, leaving 13 bases between them. CDR3 nucleotides: TGTGCCAGCAGCCAGCAGGGGGAGGGCACAGATACGCAGTATTTT. Its protein is CASSQQGEGTDTQYF.

This clonotype was seen more than once but under ten times. The chain links TRBV10-3 to TRBJ2-7; TRBD2 agrees at 13 bases. J gave up 0 bases and V 4 bases, and 6 bases lay outside the gene matches. The CDR3 contains 17 residues. Germline V gene lookup returns CDR1 ENHRY and CDR2 SYGVKD. As DNA, the CDR3 is TGTGCCATCAGTGGAGCTACTAGCGGGAGGGACTCCTACGAGCAGTACTTC. Its protein product is CAISGATSGRDSYEQYF.